What follows are 10 T cell receptor beta chains derived from one specimen sequenced in a study of cytomegalovirus exposure and HLA in healthy donors. PCR was performed using 60 Vbeta and 13 Jbeta primers. TCRdb's copy holds only in-frame clones and misses some; the assay was immunoSEQ multiplex PCR. This listing includes some 200,000 clones. Sequencing was performed on PBMCs. The origin of the receptors is a man aged 25 to 40 in good health and CMV-seronegative.

The rearrangement joins TRBV10-3 to TRBJ2-5; TRBD1 might be the D (6 bases). Germline-derived CDR1 and CDR2 are ENHRY and SYGVKD. The CDR3 is 13 amino acids. V was pared by 3 bases and J by 2 bases, with 7 bases between. This CDR3 is CAISEGGQETQYF. In nucleotides, the CDR3 is TGTGCCATCAGTGAAGGGGGACAAGAGACCCAGTACTTC.

The DNA for the CDR3 is TGTGCCAGCAGCGTAACACCCTCGGGGGACACTGAAGCTTTCTTT. It translates to CASSVTPSGDTEAFF. The rearrangement uses TRBV9 and TRBJ1-1; possibly TRBD1 for D (5 bases). Trimming took off 1 base at V and 3 bases at J, with 13 bases between the two ends. Looked up from germline, CDR1 is SGDLS and CDR2 is YYNGEE. This CDR3 spans 15 amino acids.

This chain links TRBV18 with TRBJ2-5; weak D call: TRBD2 (5 bases). Germline V CDR1 and CDR2: KGHSH, LQKENI. V lost 2 bases and J 7 bases, leaving 11 bases between the germline ends. The CDR3 is 13 amino acids. CDR3: CASSPFGVVTQYF. In DNA form, the CDR3 reads TGTGCCAGCTCACCATTCGGGGTTGTGACCCAGTACTTC.

The chain uses TRBV7-6 and TRBJ1-6; 10 bases align to TRBD1. The V and J ends lost 11 bases and 10 bases, in that order; junction bases with no gene match: 8. The length of the CDR3 is 13 residues. The germline CDR1 and CDR2 sequences are SGHVS and FNYEAQ. CDR3 amino acids: CASSGTGDSPLHF. In DNA, the CDR3 is TGTGCCTCCTCCGGGACAGGGGACTCACCCCTCCACTTT. The full variable domain, in which reference TRBV7-6 and TRBJ1-6 provide the parts outside the CDR3, is GAGVSQSPRYKVTKRGQDVALRCDPISGHVSLYWYRQALGQGPEFLTYFNYEAQQDKSGLPNDRFSAERPEGSISTLTIQRTEQRDSAMYRCASSGTGDSPLHFGNGTRLTVT.

The V and J genes are TRBV30 and TRBJ1-5; 10 nucleotides agree with TRBD1. With V trimmed by 5 bases and J by 6 bases, 4 bases remained unmatched. CDR3 length: 13 residues. From germline, CDR1 is GTSNPN and CDR2 SVGIG (reference sequence). The CDR3 DNA sequence: TGTGCCTGGGGGACAGGGGAGGGTCAGCCCCAGCATTTT. Protein product: CAWGTGEGQPQHF.

The chain is built from TRBV18 and TRBJ2-3; 7 nucleotides agree with TRBD1. CDR3 length: 17 residues. The junction had 11 bases not matched to a gene; V was cut back by 4 bases and J by 1 base. From germline, CDR1 is KGHSH and CDR2 LQKENI. CDR3 sequence: CASSLHYGTEGTDTQYF. CDR3 nucleotide sequence: TGTGCCAGCTCACTTCACTACGGGACAGAAGGCACAGATACGCAGTATTTT.

The rearrangement uses TRBV9 and TRBJ1-1; 9 nucleotides agree with TRBD1. Germline V gene lookup returns CDR1 SGDLS and CDR2 YYNGEE. There are 13 residues in the CDR3. The V and J ends lost 3 bases and 10 bases, in that order; junction bases with no gene match: 7. Here the CDR3 DNA reads TGTGCCAGCAGCGATCGACAGGGGGTGGTAGCTTTCTTT. Amino acid sequence: CASSDRQGVVAFF.

V and J are TRBV2 and TRBJ1-2, with a tentative D call TRBD1 (6 bases). V shed 6 bases and J shed 10 bases, with 18 bases lying between them. Germline CDR1 and CDR2: SNHLY and FYNNEI. This CDR3 has 13 residues. The DNA of the CDR3 is TGTGCCAGCAGGGAGGACGTACCGGGACACTACACCTTC. Amino acid sequence: CASREDVPGHYTF. Full variable domain (missing parts from reference TRBV2 and TRBJ1-2): EPEVTQTPSHQVTQMGQEVILRCVPISNHLYFYWYRQILGQKVEFLVSFYNNEISEKSEIFDDQFSVERPDGSNFTLKIRSTKLEDSAMYFCASREDVPGHYTFGSGTRLTVV.

The chain couples TRBV9 to TRBJ2-7; 9 bases are a match to TRBD1. The germline V gene has CDR1 SGDLS and CDR2 YYNGEE. The J segment lost 3 bases and the V segment lost 0 bases, leaving 4 bases of the junction unmatched. CDR3 length: 15 amino acids. DNA for the CDR3: TGTGCCAGCAGCGTAGGCGGGACAGGGAACTACGAGCAGTACTTC. This sequence encodes CASSVGGTGNYEQYF.

In DNA, the CDR3 is TGTGCCAGCAGTTCGACAGGGGCCCAGCATTTT. Translating it yields CASSSTGAQHF. The rearrangement links TRBV6-5 to TRBJ1-5, with TRBD1 matching over 8 bases. The length of the CDR3 is 11 residues. Germline assignment: CDR1 MNHEY and CDR2 SVGAGI. V shed 4 bases, J shed 11 bases, and the junction held 1 base outside the gene matches.